Listed below are T cell receptor beta chains from one sample, sequenced in a study of shared T cell receptors in the human thymus. Some clones are missing from TCRdb's copy, which holds only in-frame ones; the method was immunoSEQ multiplex PCR. The data contain about 660,000 clones, 70% to 90% of them singletons. These same records also appear under a second study, on human thymus T cells.

Specimen: thymocytes. Receptors were obtained from a boy in the first two years of life with a congenital heart defect. CDR3s include the opening cysteine and the closing phenylalanine or tryptophan. A D gene is named only where the DNA matches it firmly. The size of a clone is reported for some rows only, either as once, few or many, or as a class for expanded clones.

size,J,V,D,CDR3,DNA
NA,TRBJ2-1,TRBV4-1,TRBD2,CASSPIAGDEQFF,TGCGCCAGCAGCCCCATAGCGGGAGACGAGCAGTTCTTC
few,TRBJ2-7,TRBV12-2,NA,CASRPPRAGRWF,TGTGCAAGTCGCCCCCCCAGGGCAGGGAGGTGGTTC
NA,TRBJ2-7,TRBV27,NA,CASSSQTYRDEQYF,TGTGCCAGCAGTTCACAGACTTACAGGGACGAGCAGTACTTC
NA,TRBJ2-7,TRBV14,TRBD1,CASSPRDREEQYF,TGTGCCAGCAGCCCTAGGGACAGAGAAGAGCAGTACTTC
NA,TRBJ1-1,TRBV5-6,NA,CASRGGNTEAFF,TGTGCCAGCAGGGGGGGGAACACTGAAGCTTTCTTT
NA,TRBJ2-7,TRBV5-6,NA,CASSLRHGRYEQYF,TGTGCCAGCAGCCTCCGACACGGGAGATACGAGCAGTACTTC
NA,TRBJ1-1,TRBV23-1,NA,CASSQSGGALNKNTEAFF,TGCGCCAGCAGTCAATCGGGAGGGGCCTTAAACAAGAACACTGAAGCTTTCTTT
NA,TRBJ2-3,TRBV2,NA,CASSLQTTSTDTQYF,TGTGCCAGCAGTCTCCAAACTACTAGCACAGATACGCAGTATTTT
NA,TRBJ1-2,TRBV5-6,NA,CASSLVVGAGGYTF,TGTGCCAGCAGCTTGGTGGTAGGGGCTGGCGGCTACACCTTC
NA,TRBJ1-5,TRBV4-1,NA,CASSQEPQPGTRRPQHF,TGCGCCAGCAGCCAAGAACCACAGCCGGGAACACGTCGGCCCCAGCATTTT
NA,TRBJ1-2,TRBV11-2,NA,CASSLDLAGQGPSNYGYTF,TGTGCCAGCAGCTTAGATCTAGCTGGGCAGGGGCCTTCTAACTATGGCTACACCTTC
NA,TRBJ2-7,TRBV5-1,TRBD1,CASRKGQGPYEQYF,TGCGCCAGCAGGAAGGGACAGGGCCCCTACGAGCAGTACTTC
NA,TRBJ1-6,TRBV4-1,NA,CASSQPPGLSVYNSPLHF,TGCGCCAGCAGCCAACCCCCGGGACTATCGGTCTATAATTCACCCCTCCACTTT
once,TRBJ1-2,TRBV28,NA,CASSFRRGNGYTF,TGTGCCAGCAGTTTTAGGAGGGGAAATGGCTACACCTTC
NA,TRBJ2-7,TRBV5-3,TRBD1,CARSTYRGRAYEQYF,TGTGCCAGAAGCACATACAGGGGGCGCGCCTACGAGCAGTACTTC
NA,TRBJ1-5,TRBV28,NA,CASSHSRTGQGVTMGNQPQHF,TGTGCCAGCAGCCATTCGAGAACTGGCCAGGGTGTAACTATGGGCAATCAGCCCCAGCATTTT
NA,TRBJ2-7,TRBV7-2,TRBD2,CASSFKREAYYEQYF,TGTGCCAGCAGCTTCAAGCGGGAGGCCTACTACGAGCAGTACTTC
NA,TRBJ1-5,TRBV11-2,TRBD1,CASSLDGQGADQPQHF,TGTGCCAGCAGCTTAGATGGGCAGGGGGCGGATCAGCCCCAGCATTTT
once,TRBJ2-7,TRBV7-9,NA,CASSLQGTLSYEQYF,TGTGCCAGCAGCTTACAGGGAACACTCTCCTACGAGCAGTACTTC
NA,TRBJ1-3,TRBV28,NA,CASNTTGKSSGNTIYF,TGTGCCAGCAATACCACGGGGAAGAGCTCTGGAAACACCATATATTTT
NA,TRBJ2-1,TRBV29-1,TRBD2,CSVLGGDEQFF,TGCAGCGTTTTGGGAGGGGATGAGCAGTTCTTC
NA,TRBJ2-7,TRBV6-6,TRBD1,CASSYSKGQGSYEQYF,TGTGCCAGCAGTTACTCGAAGGGACAGGGGAGCTACGAGCAGTACTTC
NA,TRBJ2-1,TRBV2,TRBD2,CASSEVAGLYNEQFF,TGTGCCAGCAGTGAGGTAGCGGGACTATACAATGAGCAGTTCTTC
NA,TRBJ2-2,TRBV5-1,TRBD2,CASSLFVAGLRGTGELFF,TGCGCCAGCAGCTTGTTTGTAGCGGGGTTACGGGGCACCGGGGAGCTGTTTTTT
NA,TRBJ2-1,TRBV18,NA,CASSPPCGETYNEQFF,TGTGCCAGCTCACCACCCTGCGGGGAAACCTACAATGAGCAGTTCTTC
few,TRBJ1-4,TRBV5-1,NA,CASSFRGIHNEKLFF,TGCGCCAGCAGCTTCCGAGGGATTCATAATGAAAAACTGTTTTTT
NA,TRBJ2-1,TRBV25-1,TRBD1,CASLRQGVYNEQFF,TGTGCCAGCCTAAGACAGGGTGTTTACAATGAGCAGTTCTTC
NA,TRBJ1-6,TRBV7-3,NA,CASSLTGGLNSPLHF,TGTGCCAGCAGCTTAACGGGGGGGCTCAATTCACCCCTCCACTTT
NA,TRBJ2-7,TRBV5-1,NA,CASSFTDTYEQYF,TGCGCCAGCAGCTTTACTGATACCTACGAGCAGTACTTC
NA,TRBJ2-1,TRBV6-6,TRBD1,CASSNPGQGWNEQFF,TGTGCCAGCAGTAATCCCGGACAGGGATGGAATGAGCAGTTCTTC
once,TRBJ2-5,TRBV4-1,NA,CASSQNRENQETQYF,TGCGCCAGCAGCCAAAACAGAGAAAACCAAGAGACCCAGTACTTC
NA,TRBJ2-7,TRBV4-1,TRBD2,CASSQPLSGRNSYEQYF,TGCGCCAGCAGCCAGCCCCTTAGCGGGAGAAACTCCTACGAGCAGTACTTC
NA,TRBJ2-7,TRBV5-1,NA,CASSGTLGRDIYEQYF,TGCGCCAGCAGCGGGACCCTGGGGCGGGATATCTACGAGCAGTACTTC
NA,TRBJ2-5,TRBV13,TRBD2,CASSEEKRGPQSTQYF,TGTGCCAGCAGCGAAGAGAAGCGGGGGCCCCAGTCGACCCAGTACTTC
once,TRBJ1-1,TRBV19,TRBD1,CASSGQGWDTEAFF,TGTGCCAGTAGCGGACAGGGGTGGGACACTGAAGCTTTCTTT
NA,TRBJ1-1,TRBV27,NA,CASARGGNTEAFF,TGTGCCAGCGCAAGGGGAGGGAACACTGAAGCTTTCTTT
NA,TRBJ1-5,TRBV10-3,TRBD1,CAISAEQGGQPQHF,TGTGCCATCAGCGCGGAGCAGGGGGGTCAGCCCCAGCATTTT
NA,TRBJ2-7,TRBV2,TRBD2,CASSERLAGGWAYEQYF,TGTGCCAGCAGTGAACGTCTAGCGGGAGGGTGGGCCTACGAGCAGTACTTC
NA,TRBJ1-2,TRBV10-2,TRBD1,CASSEGQGNYGYTF,TGCGCCAGCAGTGAGGGACAGGGTAACTATGGCTACACCTTC
NA,TRBJ1-5,TRBV2,NA,CASSAPGQYSNQPQHF,TGTGCCAGCAGTGCCCCCGGACAGTATAGCAATCAGCCCCAGCATTTT
NA,TRBJ2-7,TRBV4-2,NA,CASSQDPVGLPYEQYF,TGTGCCAGCAGCCAAGACCCAGTAGGACTGCCCTACGAGCAGTACTTC
NA,TRBJ1-2,TRBV28,TRBD1,CASRPGTAYGYTF,TGTGCCAGCAGACCCGGGACAGCCTATGGCTACACCTTC